The 19 T cell receptor beta chains below come from one sample, sequenced in a study of memory CD4+ T cells and cytomegalovirus serostatus. TCRdb's copy holds only in-frame clones and misses some; the assay was immunoSEQ multiplex PCR. The sample consists of 80,000 or so clones, roughly 78% of them appearing once. The sort gate was single viable CD3+CD4+CD8-CD45RO+ cells for memory CD4+ T cells. The source material was memory CD4+ T cells from blood. The source of these receptors is an adult in good health and CMV-seropositive.

The chain carries TRBV9 and TRBJ2-1, with 9 bases matching TRBD1. Germline CDR1 is SGDLS and CDR2 is YYNGEE. The length of the CDR3 is 16 residues. The trim removed 3 bases at V and 3 bases at J, leaving 7 bases unmatched. The CDR3 region has the DNA TGTGCCAGCAGCGCCCGGACAGGGGCCCTCTACAATGAGCAGTTCTTC. This sequence encodes CASSARTGALYNEQFF.

The rearrangement uses TRBV28 and TRBJ1-6; 7 bases align to TRBD1. CDR3 length equals 16 residues. The V segment lost 5 bases and the J segment 2 bases; nucleotides outside the gene matches: 6. Germline V gene lookup returns CDR1 MDHEN and CDR2 SYDVKM. DNA of the CDR3: TGTGCCAGCAGTAGGGGAGGGGGCGCCTATAATTCACCCCTCCACTTT. Translated, it gives CASSRGGGAYNSPLHF.

The chain combines TRBV29-1 with TRBJ2-5; D assignment may be TRBD1 or TRBD2 (5 bases each). The CDR3 spans 14 residues. Germline V lookup: CDR1 SQVTM, CDR2 ANQGSEA. V lost 6 bases to trimming and J lost 4 bases, with 18 bases between them. The DNA for the CDR3 is TGCAGCGTGCCCGGGACCCTGGATGGAGAGACCCAGTACTTC. Residues: CSVPGTLDGETQYF.

The genes are TRBV28 and TRBJ1-1; 7 bases fit TRBD1. This CDR3 comprises 14 residues. Germline CDR1 and CDR2: MDHEN and SYDVKM. V dropped 6 bases and J dropped 1; count of bases not matched to a gene: 5. The CDR3 reads CASSGRGPNTEAFF. In nucleotides, the CDR3 is TGTGCCAGCAGCGGGAGGGGGCCGAACACTGAAGCTTTCTTT. The full variable domain, with the rest looked up from reference TRBV28 and TRBJ1-1, is DVKVTQSSRYLVKRTGEKVFLECVQDMDHENMFWYRQDPGLGLRLIYFSYDVKMKEKGDIPEGYSVSREKKERFSLILESASTNQTSMYLCASSGRGPNTEAFFGQGTRLTVV.

The chain links TRBV6-1 to TRBJ2-7; unclear D gene. V lost 1 base and J 4 bases, leaving 5 bases between the germline ends. This CDR3 has 12 residues. CDR1 and CDR2 from the germline V gene are MNHNS and SASEGT. CDR3 sequence (DNA): TGTGCCAGCAGTGAAGGCAGATACGAGCAGTACGTC. Translated: CASSEGRYEQYV.

This chain links TRBV19 with TRBJ1-5; D not certain. Germline CDR1 is LNHDA and CDR2 is SQIVND (reference sequence). The CDR3 has 13 residues. V was shortened by 1 base and J by 4 bases, with 5 bases between the two germline ends. CDR3 amino acids: CASSIGPNQPQHF. The CDR3, as DNA: TGTGCCAGTAGTATAGGCCCGAATCAGCCCCAGCATTTT.

This clone has just a few counts. The chain links TRBV14 to TRBJ1-1; possible D gene TRBD1, 5 bases. V lost 7 bases and J lost 0, with 9 bases in between. Germline-derived CDR1 and CDR2 are SGHDN and FVKESK. This CDR3 has 13 amino acids. The CDR3 region has the DNA TGTGCCAGCACCAGGGAAATGAACACTGAAGCTTTCTTT. As protein: CASTREMNTEAFF.

The V gene is TRBV2, the J gene TRBJ1-1, with 7 bases fitting TRBD1. From germline, CDR1 is SNHLY and CDR2 FYNNEI. Germline trimming cut 5 bases from V and 3 bases from J; bases unmatched to any gene: 9. The CDR3 length is 15 residues. CDR3 residues: CASSLHRGRDTEAFF. DNA for the CDR3: TGTGCCAGCAGTCTTCACAGGGGTAGGGACACTGAAGCTTTCTTT.

The chain couples TRBV30 to TRBJ1-4; no firm D call. Trimming left V 4 bases short and J 0 bases short, with 12 bases between. Germline V gene data show CDR1 as GTSNPN and CDR2 as SVGIG (reference sequence). The CDR3 loop spans 15 amino acids. The CDR3 nucleotides are TGTGCCTGGACCCGTCAATGGGCAACTAATGAAAAACTGTTTTTT. Translated: CAWTRQWATNEKLFF.

This sequence joins TRBV11-2 and TRBJ2-5; D unclear. This CDR3 is 14 amino acids long. Germline V gives CDR1 SGHAT, CDR2 FQNNGV. The V end lost 2 bases, the J end lost 1 base, and 8 bases lay between the germline ends. This chain's CDR3 is CASSLIGIQETQYF. The CDR3 DNA follows: TGTGCCAGCAGCTTAATCGGCATCCAAGAGACCCAGTACTTC.

The chain uses TRBV6-1 and TRBJ2-3; perhaps TRBD1 as D (6 bases). Germline CDR1 is MNHNS and CDR2 is SASEGT. Trimming took off 8 bases at V and 0 bases at J, with 12 bases between the two ends. This CDR3 region has 14 residues. In nucleotides, the CDR3 is TGTGCCAGCGGCCGGACAGACAGCACAGATACGCAGTATTTT. This encodes CASGRTDSTDTQYF.

The chain couples TRBV5-4 to TRBJ1-1, with D maybe TRBD1 (5 bases). Germline assignment: CDR1 SGHNT and CDR2 YYREEE (reference sequence). The CDR3 is 16 amino acids. Trimming shortened V by 3 bases and J by 5 bases, and 20 bases separated the two germline ends. The CDR3 loop reads CASSWGGRAGGTEAFF. Here the CDR3 DNA reads TGTGCCAGCAGCTGGGGCGGGCGCGCAGGTGGAACTGAAGCTTTCTTT.

This clone has a handful of counts. The CDR3: CASRSGVGQPQHF. As DNA, the CDR3 is TGTGCCAGCAGATCAGGGGTTGGGCAGCCCCAGCATTTT. The rearrangement joins TRBV28 to TRBJ1-5; possibly TRBD1 for D (6 bases). V was cut by 6 bases and J by 7 bases, with 13 bases left in between. The CDR3 sequence is 13 residues long. The germline gives CDR1 MDHEN, CDR2 SYDVKM. The whole variable domain, filled in from reference TRBV28 and TRBJ1-5, reads DVKVTQSSRYLVKRTGEKVFLECVQDMDHENMFWYRQDPGLGLRLIYFSYDVKMKEKGDIPEGYSVSREKKERFSLILESASTNQTSMYLCASRSGVGQPQHFGDGTRLSIL.

As concerns this clone: One junction end does not reproduce the germline sequence, and a read error may be involved. The V gene is TRBV5-5, the J gene TRBJ2-3; TRBD2 matches 8 bases. CDR3 length: 16 residues. Per the germline V gene, CDR1 is SGHKS and CDR2 is YYEKEE (reference sequence). In nucleotides, the CDR3 is TGTGCCAGCAGCTTTCAGTATACTAGCGGTACAGATACGCAGTGTTTT. It yields the protein CASSFQYTSGTDTQCF.

DNA for the CDR3: TGCAGTGCTGAAACAACAGATACGCAGTATTTT. Its translation is CSAETTDTQYF. The V call is TRBV20-1, the J call TRBJ2-3; D is uncertain. The CDR3 totals 11 residues. Germline V lookup: CDR1 DFQATT, CDR2 SNEGSKA (reference sequence). Trimming shortened V by 5 bases and J by 3 bases, and 6 bases separated the two germline ends.

V and J are TRBV28 and TRBJ2-1, with 8 bases matching TRBD2. Germline CDR1 reads MDHEN; CDR2 reads SYDVKM. Trimming removed 2 bases from V and 4 bases from J; junction bases left unmatched: 4. The CDR3 loop spans 15 amino acids. The DNA for the CDR3 is TGTGCCAGCAGTTTAACTAGCGGAGGATACAATGAGCAGTTCTTC. It yields the protein CASSLTSGGYNEQFF. Full variable domain (outside the CDR3, taken from reference TRBV28 and TRBJ2-1): DVKVTQSSRYLVKRTGEKVFLECVQDMDHENMFWYRQDPGLGLRLIYFSYDVKMKEKGDIPEGYSVSREKKERFSLILESASTNQTSMYLCASSLTSGGYNEQFFGPGTRLTVL.

This chain joins TRBV7-2 and TRBJ2-5; no firm D call. Germline V lookup: CDR1 SGHTA, CDR2 FQGNSA. V was clipped by 5 bases and J by 5 bases, with 12 bases between them. CDR3 size: 13 residues. The CDR3, as DNA: TGTGCCAGCAGCCATCCCTACATGGAGACCCAGTACTTC. Translating it yields CASSHPYMETQYF.

This clone appeared a few times. V is TRBV6-6 and J is TRBJ1-4, with D unclear. Trimming took off 2 bases at V and 11 bases at J, with 12 bases between the two ends. Germline V gives CDR1 MNHNY, CDR2 SVGAGI (reference sequence). CDR3 length: 13 amino acids. This chain's CDR3 is CASSYERRGKLFF. The CDR3 nucleotides are TGTGCCAGCAGTTACGAGAGGAGAGGGAAACTGTTTTTT.

The chain combines TRBV25-1 with TRBJ1-4, with D possibly being TRBD1 (6 bases). Germline-derived CDR1 and CDR2 are MGHDK and SYGVNS. There are 15 residues in the CDR3. Between the trimmed V and J ends, which lost 3 bases and 4 bases, there was a span of 12 bases. CDR3 nucleotide sequence: TGTGCCAGCAGTGACGCAGGACAGCTTAATGAAAAACTGTTTTTT. It is translated as CASSDAGQLNEKLFF.